This T cell receptor beta chain was found in a study of T-cell reconstitution after alpha-beta-depleted transplantation in children. CDR1 and CDR2 from the germline V gene are DFQATT and SNEGSKA (reference sequence). Trimming took off 6 bases at V and 0 bases at J, with 11 bases between the two ends. This CDR3 has 13 amino acids. Unique molecular identifiers were incorporated when the TCRbeta library was constructed. TCRdb re-called the PCR reads through MiXCR, storing one row per CDR3 protein. This sample has 100,000 or so distinct CDR3 sequences, with 12% found just once. This clonotype was counted ten times or more.

This chain uses TRBV20-1 with TRBJ2-5; no definite D call. This sequence originates from a human donor who donated a stem cell graft to a child with inherited bone marrow failure. The sequenced sample was PBMCs from the stem cell graft donor, obtained from the stem cell graft. The CDR3, as DNA: TGCAGTGCCAAGGACCCTAACCAAGAGACCCAGTACTTC. It is translated as CSAKDPNQETQYF.